This is a list of T cell receptor beta chains from one sample in a study of T cells after yellow fever vaccination. MiXCR, run by TCRdb on the 5' RACE reads, gives a single entry per CDR3 protein. The sample lists approximately 550,000 distinct CDR3 sequences; less than 15% were seen once. Specimen: PBMCs, collected on the day of the yellow fever booster vaccination. All receptors derive from a man younger than 45 who received the YFV17D yellow fever vaccine. Both conserved end residues are part of each CDR3. Fields, in order: D gene, V gene, clone size, J gene, CDR3 protein, CDR3 DNA. A D gene is named only where the DNA matches it firmly. Clone sizes are given selectively: once, few, many, or a class where the clone is expanded.

d_gene: -; v_gene: TRBV15; abundance: -; j_gene: TRBJ1-2; CDR3aa: CATSRSQGDYGYTF; CDR3nt: TGTGCCACCAGCAGATCCCAGGGCGACTATGGCTACACCTTC
d_gene: TRBD2; v_gene: TRBV20-1; abundance: -; j_gene: TRBJ2-7; CDR3aa: CSARDRWGLAGGPYEQYF; CDR3nt: TGCAGTGCTAGAGATCGATGGGGACTAGCGGGAGGGCCCTACGAGCAGTACTTC
d_gene: TRBD2; v_gene: TRBV5-1; abundance: -; j_gene: TRBJ2-7; CDR3aa: CASSLASSGMAYEQYF; CDR3nt: TGCGCCAGCAGCTTGGCTTCGAGCGGGATGGCCTACGAGCAGTACTTC
d_gene: TRBD1; v_gene: TRBV5-6; abundance: few; j_gene: TRBJ1-1; CDR3aa: CASSNRGRDVLNTEAFF; CDR3nt: TGTGCCAGCAGCAACAGGGGTAGGGACGTACTGAACACTGAAGCTTTCTTT
d_gene: TRBD2; v_gene: TRBV7-2; abundance: few; j_gene: TRBJ2-5; CDR3aa: CASNLITGLAVETQYF; CDR3nt: TGTGCCAGCAACCTAATAACGGGACTAGCTGTGGAGACCCAGTACTTC
d_gene: -; v_gene: TRBV5-1; abundance: -; j_gene: TRBJ2-1; CDR3aa: CASSWGHLGAGIEKQFF; CDR3nt: TGCGCCAGCAGCTGGGGACACTTAGGGGCGGGCATAGAGAAGCAGTTCTTC
d_gene: -; v_gene: TRBV11-2; abundance: -; j_gene: TRBJ2-7; CDR3aa: CASSGWTSYEQYF; CDR3nt: TGTGCCAGCAGCGGCTGGACTTCTTACGAGCAGTACTTC
d_gene: -; v_gene: TRBV7-2; abundance: many; j_gene: TRBJ2-1; CDR3aa: CASSPQTRSGNEQFF; CDR3nt: TGTGCCAGCAGCCCACAAACTAGGTCAGGCAATGAGCAGTTCTTC
d_gene: -; v_gene: TRBV20-1; abundance: -; j_gene: TRBJ1-5; CDR3aa: CSATRGSNNQPQHF; CDR3nt: TGCAGTGCCACTAGGGGTAGTAACAATCAGCCCCAGCATTTT
d_gene: -; v_gene: TRBV6-5; abundance: few; j_gene: TRBJ2-1; CDR3aa: CASRKGVEQFF; CDR3nt: TGTGCCAGCAGAAAGGGGGTTGAGCAGTTCTTC
d_gene: -; v_gene: TRBV3-1; abundance: -; j_gene: TRBJ2-1; CDR3aa: CASSVSPRNNEQFF; CDR3nt: TGTGCCAGCAGCGTCAGTCCCCGTAACAATGAGCAGTTCTTC